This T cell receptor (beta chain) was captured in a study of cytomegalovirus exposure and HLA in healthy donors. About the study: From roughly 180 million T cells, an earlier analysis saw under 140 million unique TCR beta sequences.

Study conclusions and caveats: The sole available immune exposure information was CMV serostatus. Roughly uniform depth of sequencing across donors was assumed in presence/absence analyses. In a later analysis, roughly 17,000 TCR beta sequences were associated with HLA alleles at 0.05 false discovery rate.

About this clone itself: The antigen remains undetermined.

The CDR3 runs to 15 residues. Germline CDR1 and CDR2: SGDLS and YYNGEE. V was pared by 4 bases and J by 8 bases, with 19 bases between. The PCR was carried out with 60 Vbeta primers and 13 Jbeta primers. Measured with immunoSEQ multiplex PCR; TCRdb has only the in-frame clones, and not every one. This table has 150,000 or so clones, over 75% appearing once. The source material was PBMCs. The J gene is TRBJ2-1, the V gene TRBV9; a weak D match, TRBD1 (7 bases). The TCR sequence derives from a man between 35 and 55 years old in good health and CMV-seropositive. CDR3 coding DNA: TGTGCCAGCAGCTCAGGGGGAGGCCAATCCGATGAGCAGTTCTTC. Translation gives CASSSGGGQSDEQFF. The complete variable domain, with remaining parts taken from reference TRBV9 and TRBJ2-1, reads DSGVTQTPKHLITATGQRVTLRCSPRSGDLSVYWYQQSLDQGLQFLIQYYNGEERAKGNILERFSAQQFPDLHSELNLSSLELGDSALYFCASSSGGGQSDEQFFGPGTRLTVL.